This TCR beta chain was recorded in a study of blood T cell repertoires in COVID-19. The table came from immunoSEQ multiplex PCR; TCRdb's copy has only in-frame clones and leaves some out. The sample shows approximately 180,000 clones, around nine tenths of them seen only once. The sample consisted of peripheral blood. The TCR sequence derives from a man aged 55 to 70 with active or convalescent COVID-19.

This chain's CDR3 is CASSLVGQGGSGGYTF. The CDR3 DNA reads TGTGCCAGCAGCTTAGTGGGCCAGGGAGGGAGTGGTGGCTACACCTTC. This chain uses TRBV7-9 with TRBJ1-2, with a weak D call TRBD1 (5 bases). V lost 1 base and J 7 bases, leaving 19 bases between the germline ends. Germline CDR1 is SEHNR and CDR2 is FQNEAQ (reference sequence). This CDR3 has 16 amino acids.